This T cell receptor beta chain was sequenced in a study of blood T cell repertoires in COVID-19. Across the whole study: Some COVID-19 samples were acute and others convalescent; all came from the United States, Italy and Spain. PBMCs, B-cell-depleted T cells, or T cells were the source of the cDNA or gDNA that made up the material.

Produced via immunoSEQ multiplex PCR; TCRdb's table is partial and in-frame only. The table includes 160,000 or so clones, 82% detected once. Cohort 3 donors were reported recovered after two negative PCRs, clearance, or symptom resolution. Source material: PBMCs or T cells enriched from blood (not recorded which). The sequence came from a man aged 55 to 70 who had recovered from COVID-19.

Here the CDR3 reads CASSFRSPENTGELFF. CDR3 nucleotide sequence: TGTGCCAGCAGCTTTAGGAGTCCTGAGAACACCGGGGAGCTGTTTTTT. The genes are TRBV11-3 and TRBJ2-2; no reliable D call. Germline V lookup: CDR1 SGHNT, CDR2 YENEEA. The CDR3 has 16 amino acids. Trimming left V 3 bases short and J 1 base short, with 12 bases between.